Listed here are 20 T cell receptor beta chains from one sample, sequenced in a study of cytomegalovirus exposure and HLA in healthy donors. A multiplex PCR was run with 60 Vbeta primers and 13 Jbeta primers. Sequencing was performed with immunoSEQ multiplex PCR; in TCRdb, only in-frame clones are kept and a portion is missing. In the table there are approximately 180,000 clones, under 85% of which are singletons. Material: PBMCs. These receptors originate from a human donor in good health.

This clone has more than one count but fewer than ten. The chain employs TRBV9 and TRBJ2-5; D not resolved. The germline V and J ends were trimmed by 4 bases and 3 bases, with 13 bases remaining between them. The CDR3 runs 14 residues. Per germline, CDR1 SGDLS and CDR2 YYNGEE. CDR3 sequence (DNA): TGTGCCAGCAGCCCCACCGTGGCAGAAGAGACCCAGTACTTC. It yields the protein CASSPTVAEETQYF. Complete variable domain (other parts from reference TRBV9 and TRBJ2-5): DSGVTQTPKHLITATGQRVTLRCSPRSGDLSVYWYQQSLDQGLQFLIQYYNGEERAKGNILERFSAQQFPDLHSELNLSSLELGDSALYFCASSPTVAEETQYFGPGTRLLVL.

The chain is built from TRBV6-6 and TRBJ1-2; D perhaps matches TRBD1 (5 bases). The V gene's germline CDR1 is MNHNY and CDR2 SVGAGI (reference sequence). With 6 bases removed from V and 0 bases from J, the gap between germline ends came to 17 bases. The CDR3 has 16 amino acids. CDR3 sequence: CASRPRTGSSNYGYTF. CDR3 in DNA: TGTGCCAGCAGACCCCGAACAGGATCCTCTAACTATGGCTACACCTTC.

This chain joins TRBV11-2 and TRBJ1-1; no firm D call. The V end lost 3 bases, the J end lost 2 bases, and 7 bases lay between the germline ends. Germline CDR1 and CDR2: SGHAT and FQNNGV. The CDR3 covers 13 residues. The CDR3 coding sequence is TGTGCCAGCAGCTTCGTGGCTAACACTGAAGCTTTCTTT. It is translated as CASSFVANTEAFF.

The chain carries TRBV7-6 and TRBJ2-1; the match to TRBD2 covers 8 bases. V was clipped by 5 bases and J by 5 bases; unmatched bases: 5. The CDR3 runs 14 residues. Germline CDR1 reads SGHVS; CDR2 reads FNYEAQ. The CDR3 sequence: CASSDGGVHNEQFF. The CDR3 DNA reads as TGTGCCAGCAGCGACGGGGGGGTCCACAATGAGCAGTTCTTC.

This clone was seen a few times. The chain links TRBV9 to TRBJ2-7, with D maybe TRBD2 (5 bases). The CDR3 is 15 residues long. CDR1 and CDR2 (germline): SGDLS, YYNGEE. V was shortened by 0 bases and J by 7 bases, with 17 bases between the two germline ends. The CDR3 DNA reads as TGTGCCAGCAGCGTAGGAGAGGGCCGCCCGCGGGAGCAGTACTTC. Translating gives CASSVGEGRPREQYF.

This clone has just one count. The chain joins TRBV5-6 to TRBJ1-2; D not resolved. CDR1 and CDR2 (germline): SGHDT, YYEEEE. The CDR3 is 12 residues long. V gave up 3 bases and J gave up 2 bases, with 5 bases separating them. CDR3 bases: TGTGCCAGCAGCTCCTTAAACTATGGCTACACCTTC. It translates to CASSSLNYGYTF. The whole variable domain, filled in from reference TRBV5-6 and TRBJ1-2, reads DAGVTQSPTHLIKTRGQQVTLRCSPKSGHDTVSWYQQALGQGPQFIFQYYEEEERQRGNFPDRFSGHQFPNYSSELNVNALLLGDSALYLCASSSLNYGYTFGSGTRLTVV.

The CDR3 spells CASLQGVWNTGELFF. The CDR3 DNA reads as TGTGCCAGCTTACAGGGTGTGTGGAATACCGGGGAGCTGTTTTTT. This chain joins TRBV11-2 and TRBJ2-2; D perhaps matches TRBD1 (6 bases). CDR3 length: 15 residues. CDR1 and CDR2 (germline): SGHAT, FQNNGV. V was pared by 8 bases and J by 5 bases, with 18 bases between.

V is TRBV6-4 and J is TRBJ2-1, with D possibly being TRBD1 (5 bases). This CDR3 contains 14 residues. The germline V and J ends were trimmed by 3 bases and 0 bases, with 6 bases remaining between them. Germline CDR1 MRHNA, CDR2 SNTAGT. This CDR3 is CASSEGDSYNEQFF. In DNA, the CDR3 is TGTGCCAGCAGTGAAGGGGACTCCTACAATGAGCAGTTCTTC.

The rearrangement links TRBV6-5 to TRBJ2-1, with 7 bases fitting TRBD2. Trimming at V came to 7 bases and at J to 2 bases, leaving 2 bases not matched to a gene. Germline values: CDR1 MNHEY, CDR2 SVGAGI. CDR3 length equals 13 residues. The CDR3 DNA reads as TGTGCCAGCACTAGCGGTGCCTACAATGAGCAGTTCTTC. Its protein is CASTSGAYNEQFF.

V is TRBV6-1 and J is TRBJ2-7; 9 bases map to TRBD1. The CDR3 sequence is 14 residues long. V was clipped by 5 bases and J by 6 bases; unmatched bases: 8. Germline lookup yields CDR1 MNHNS and CDR2 SASEGT. CDR3 bases: TGTGCCAGCAGTCGGACAGGGGTTTCGGTCGAGCAGTACTTC. Translated, it gives CASSRTGVSVEQYF.

This clone has only a few counts. The chain has TRBV19 and TRBJ2-1, with 13 bases lining up with TRBD2. This CDR3 region has 17 residues. Germline assignment: CDR1 LNHDA and CDR2 SQIVND (reference sequence). V lost 5 bases and J lost 5; bases outside the gene matches: 9. CDR3 region: CASSVTSGGGRDNEQFF. The CDR3 DNA sequence: TGTGCCAGTAGTGTAACTAGCGGGGGGGGCCGCGACAATGAGCAGTTCTTC.

The chain links TRBV9 to TRBJ1-6; no reliable D call. Germline values: CDR1 SGDLS, CDR2 YYNGEE. V dropped 0 bases and J dropped 9 bases, with 22 bases sitting between them. The CDR3 totals 18 residues. The CDR3 loop reads CASSVAPLPGSGGSPLHF. The CDR3 coding sequence is TGTGCCAGCAGCGTAGCTCCCCTGCCGGGGTCAGGAGGTTCACCCCTCCACTTT.

This clone was recorded once. The genes are TRBV5-6 and TRBJ1-2, with D maybe TRBD1 (5 bases). V was cut by 3 bases and J by 1 base, with 13 bases left in between. In germline, CDR1 is SGHDT, CDR2 YYEEEE. The CDR3 totals 15 residues. The CDR3 sequence is CASSSRLQVNYGYTF. CDR3 DNA sequence: TGTGCCAGCAGCTCCCGCTTACAGGTTAACTATGGCTACACCTTC.

The rearrangement links TRBV9 to TRBJ2-1; 16 bases map to TRBD2. V shed 2 bases and J 10 bases; nucleotides not matched to a gene: 6. The CDR3 consists of 16 residues. The V gene's germline CDR1 is SGDLS and CDR2 YYNGEE. This chain's CDR3 is CASSVTGTSGGAEQFF. Here the CDR3 DNA reads TGTGCCAGCAGCGTCACAGGGACTAGCGGGGGGGCGGAGCAGTTCTTC.

The chain combines TRBV4-1 with TRBJ2-1, with TRBD1 matching 7 bases. Germline V lookup: CDR1 MGHRA, CDR2 YSYEKL. The J segment lost 4 bases and the V segment lost 3 bases, leaving 0 bases of the junction unmatched. The CDR3 covers 13 residues. The CDR3 nucleotides are TGCGCCAGCAGCCAGGGACAGTACAATGAGCAGTTCTTC. It specifies CASSQGQYNEQFF.

The V and J genes are TRBV18 and TRBJ1-1; 7 positions match TRBD1. Losses at the gene ends were 6 bases for V and 6 bases for J; bases not matched to a gene: 4. This CDR3 comprises 12 residues. Germline V gene lookup returns CDR1 KGHSH and CDR2 LQKENI. The CDR3 bases are TGTGCCAGCTCGCGAGGGGGCCCTGAAGCTTTCTTT. This encodes CASSRGGPEAFF.

The rearrangement links TRBV4-2 to TRBJ1-2, with 8 bases lining up with TRBD1. The CDR3 runs to 14 residues. Germline CDR1 reads LGHNA; CDR2 reads YNFKEQ. V was pared by 4 bases and J by 3 bases, with 4 bases of the junction left unmatched. In DNA form, the CDR3 reads TGTGCCAGCAGCCCACCGGGACAGGACTATGGCTACACCTTC. Translation gives CASSPPGQDYGYTF.

This clone was observed a few times. The CDR3 bases are TGTGCCAGCAGAACCGGGACAGGGGTACATGGCTACACCTTC. Translating it yields CASRTGTGVHGYTF. V is TRBV2 and J is TRBJ1-2; the match to TRBD1 covers 10 bases. The CDR3 runs 14 residues. CDR1 and CDR2 from the germline V gene are SNHLY and FYNNEI. J was trimmed by 6 bases and V by 6 bases; bases with no gene match: 7.

The DNA of the CDR3 is TGCGCCAGCAGTGGATCGGGGACCTACGAGCAGTACTTC. This encodes CASSGSGTYEQYF. The V and J genes are TRBV10-2 and TRBJ2-7, with TRBD2 as a possible D gene (5 bases). Germline V gives CDR1 WSHSY, CDR2 SAAADI. This CDR3 spans 13 amino acids. V was trimmed by 4 bases and J by 2 bases, leaving 9 bases between them.

J is TRBJ2-3 and V is TRBV25-1; 9 bases fit TRBD2. Germline CDR1 reads MGHDK; CDR2 reads SYGVNS. This CDR3 region has 14 residues. V shed 0 bases and J 6 bases; nucleotides not matched to a gene: 1. Here the CDR3 DNA reads TGTGCCAGCAGTGAATACGGGACTAGCGATACGCAGTATTTT. Translation gives CASSEYGTSDTQYF.